This T cell receptor (beta chain) was sequenced for a study of T-cell reconstitution after alpha-beta-depleted transplantation in children. After removal of 4 bases from V and 0 bases from J, the junction contained 4 bases not matched to a gene. The CDR3 has 15 amino acids. In germline, CDR1 is SGHRS, CDR2 YFSETQ. Using unique molecular identifiers, the investigators prepared the TCRbeta library. TCRdb used MiXCR to reprocess the PCR reads, holding one entry per CDR3 protein. This sample has hundreds of thousands of distinct CDR3 sequences, with 10% to 15% found just once. This TCR derives from a male patient between 10 and 17 years old who had a stem cell transplant for acute myeloid leukemia, so the T cells may come from the graft donor. The chain has TRBV5-1 and TRBJ2-1; TRBD2 matches 7 bases. Sequences were derived from PBMCs, mostly from graft donor cells, sampled 360 days after TCRalphabeta/CD19-depleted stem cell transplant. Written as DNA, the CDR3 is TGCGCCAGCAGCAAACTAGCGAACTCCTACAATGAGCAGTTCTTC. Amino acids: CASSKLANSYNEQFF.